Shown below are 29 T cell receptor beta chains from a single sample sequenced in a study of blood T cell repertoires in COVID-19. The method was immunoSEQ multiplex PCR; TCRdb's version includes in-frame clones alone and lacks a portion of them. The sample has under 300,000 clones; 89% are singletons. The specimen sequenced was PBMCs or T cells enriched from blood (not recorded which). The receptor source for this set is a woman aged 60-75 years who had recovered from COVID-19.

The genes are TRBV12-3 or TRBV12-4 and TRBJ1-1; D is unclear. V lost 7 bases to trimming and J lost 4 bases, with 13 bases between them. The CDR3 runs to 13 residues. DNA of the CDR3: TGTGCCAGCACCTACGGGTGGCCCACTGAAGCTTTCTTT. This gives the protein CASTYGWPTEAFF.

The chain is built from TRBV19 and TRBJ2-7, with 9 bases lining up with TRBD1. Germline V gene data show CDR1 as LNHDA and CDR2 as SQIVND (reference sequence). Trimming took 4 bases from V and 1 from J; bases not matched to a gene: 5. This CDR3 spans 15 amino acids. CDR3 in amino acids: CASSTRDRDSYEQYF. CDR3 DNA: TGTGCCAGTAGTACCCGGGACAGGGATTCCTACGAGCAGTACTTC.

J is TRBJ1-2 and V is TRBV7-3; D might be TRBD1 (5 bases). The CDR3 contains 12 residues. Germline CDR1 SGHTA, CDR2 FQGTGA. Deletions cut 5 bases from V and 9 bases from J, with 13 bases between. The CDR3 DNA follows: TGTGCCAGCAGCACCGACGCAGGGAGCTACACCTTC. Protein product: CASSTDAGSYTF.

For the CDR3, the DNA is TGTGCCATCAGGCCCTCTAGCGGGAGGCCTCGAACCACCGGGGAGCTGTTTTTT. Translated, it gives CAIRPSSGRPRTTGELFF. This rearrangement joins TRBV10-3 to TRBJ2-2; TRBD2 matches 11 bases. The ends lost 6 bases at V and 4 bases at J; junction bases unmatched: 13. CDR3 length: 18 amino acids. The germline V gene encodes CDR1 ENHRY and CDR2 SYGVKD.

Here the CDR3 DNA reads TGTGCCAGCAGCGTAGTTAGTGATCGAAGTGAGCAGTTCTTC. This translates into CASSVVSDRSEQFF. J is TRBJ2-1 and V is TRBV9, with D unresolved. There are 14 residues in the CDR3. V lost 0 bases and J lost 9, with 13 bases in between. CDR1 is SGDLS and CDR2 is YYNGEE in the germline V gene.

The chain employs TRBV27 and TRBJ2-2; 7 nucleotides agree with TRBD1. Losses at the gene ends were 8 bases for V and 5 bases for J; bases not matched to a gene: 8. Germline-derived CDR1 and CDR2 are MNHEY and SMNVEV (reference sequence). The CDR3 has 14 residues. The CDR3 bases are TGTGCCAGCGGACTTCCAGGGGGTACCGGGGAGCTGTTTTTT. Translating it yields CASGLPGGTGELFF.

The chain recombines TRBV29-1 with TRBJ2-1; D not certain. The CDR3 covers 12 residues. V was cut by 2 bases and J by 6 bases, with 8 bases left in between. Germline CDR1 and CDR2: SQVTM and ANQGSEA. CDR3 residues: CSVEQNLNEQFF. The CDR3 region has the DNA TGCAGCGTTGAACAGAATCTCAATGAGCAGTTCTTC.

The chain links TRBV9 to TRBJ1-2; D is unresolved. Germline V gene data show CDR1 as SGDLS and CDR2 as YYNGEE. Deletions cut 8 bases from V and 4 bases from J, with 21 bases between. CDR3 length equals 15 residues. CDR3 bases: TGTGCCAGAACAAAAAAGACACCTTTTTCCTATGGCTACACCTTC. It encodes CARTKKTPFSYGYTF. Filled out from reference TRBV9 and TRBJ1-2, the complete variable domain reads DSGVTQTPKHLITATGQRVTLRCSPRSGDLSVYWYQQSLDQGLQFLIQYYNGEERAKGNILERFSAQQFPDLHSELNLSSLELGDSALYFCARTKKTPFSYGYTFGSGTRLTVV.

The genes are TRBV5-6 and TRBJ1-2, with 7 bases identical to TRBD1. V lost 4 bases, J lost 4 bases, and 4 bases stayed unmatched. The germline V gene encodes CDR1 SGHDT and CDR2 YYEEEE. This CDR3 contains 13 residues. DNA for the CDR3: TGTGCCAGCAGCCGTTCAGGGGGCTATGGCTACACCTTC. This codes for CASSRSGGYGYTF. The full variable domain, completed using reference TRBV5-6 and TRBJ1-2, is DAGVTQSPTHLIKTRGQQVTLRCSPKSGHDTVSWYQQALGQGPQFIFQYYEEEERQRGNFPDRFSGHQFPNYSSELNVNALLLGDSALYLCASSRSGGYGYTFGSGTRLTVV.

CDR3 region: CASILAGGGNEQFF. The DNA of the CDR3 is TGTGCCAGCATCTTAGCAGGGGGAGGAAATGAGCAGTTCTTC. This chain links TRBV28 with TRBJ2-1; D perhaps matches TRBD1 (7 bases). Germline CDR1 is MDHEN and CDR2 is SYDVKM. The CDR3 length is 14 residues. Trimming removed 7 bases at V and 7 bases at J, with 17 bases between.

The rearrangement joins TRBV28 to TRBJ2-2; 8 positions match TRBD1. This CDR3 spans 16 amino acids. CDR1 is MDHEN, CDR2 SYDVKM, per germline. V shed 1 base and J 8 bases; nucleotides not matched to a gene: 9. The CDR3 DNA sequence: TGTGCCAGCAGTTTATCCGCCACAGGGGGAATAGGGGAGCTGTTTTTT. It yields the protein CASSLSATGGIGELFF.

The J gene is TRBJ2-3, the V gene TRBV19, with a tentative D call TRBD1 (6 bases). Germline values: CDR1 LNHDA, CDR2 SQIVND (reference sequence). The CDR3 length is 15 residues. The ends were cut back, 3 bases at V and 0 bases at J, with 10 bases in the middle. Written as DNA, the CDR3 is TGTGCCAGTAGTATCGGGACAAAGAGCACAGATACGCAGTATTTT. This gives the protein CASSIGTKSTDTQYF.

V and J are TRBV19 and TRBJ2-7, with a tentative D call TRBD1 (6 bases). The CDR3 is made up of 13 amino acids. CDR1 is LNHDA, CDR2 SQIVND, per germline (reference sequence). V was clipped by 3 bases and J by 3 bases, with 9 bases between them. CDR3 region: CASSIRQDYEQYF. The DNA of the CDR3 is TGTGCCAGTAGTATCCGACAGGACTACGAGCAGTACTTC.

The chain recombines TRBV3-1 (or the pseudogene TRBV3-2) with TRBJ2-2; 7 nucleotides agree with TRBD2. The CDR3 has 18 amino acids. In germline, CDR1 is LGHDT, CDR2 YNNKEL (reference sequence). V gave up 1 base and J gave up 0 bases; unmatched junction bases: 8. The CDR3 spells CASSQGGGGGTNTGELFF. CDR3 coding DNA: TGTGCCAGCAGCCAAGGTGGCGGCGGGGGAACGAACACCGGGGAGCTGTTTTTT.

The chain employs TRBV5-1 and TRBJ2-1; 8 nucleotides line up with TRBD2. With 2 bases clipped from V and 7 bases from J, the junction kept 2 bases outside the gene matches. The germline CDR1 and CDR2 sequences are SGHRS and YFSETQ. The CDR3 runs 13 residues. In DNA, the CDR3 is TGCGCCAGCAGCTTCGGGGGGGCGAATGAGCAGTTCTTC. It specifies CASSFGGANEQFF.

CDR3 coding DNA: TGTGCCAGCGTCGAACAGGGGGCAACTAATGAAAAACTGTTTTTT. This translates into CASVEQGATNEKLFF. This chain joins TRBV2 and TRBJ1-4, with 8 positions matching TRBD1. The CDR3 is 15 amino acids. Germline V gene lookup returns CDR1 SNHLY and CDR2 FYNNEI. Germline trimming cut 8 bases from V and 0 bases from J; bases unmatched to any gene: 5.

The CDR3 is CATSQQQYQPQHF. Written as DNA, the CDR3 is TGTGCCACCTCACAGCAGCAGTATCAGCCCCAGCATTTT. The chain links TRBV2 to TRBJ1-5, with D uncertain. This CDR3 region has 13 residues. Germline CDR1 is SNHLY and CDR2 is FYNNEI. The V gene lost 10 bases and the J gene lost 5 bases, with 15 bases spanning the gap.

The V gene is TRBV19, the J gene TRBJ1-5; 8 bases are a match to TRBD1. Germline CDR1 LNHDA, CDR2 SQIVND (reference sequence). V trimming: 5 bases; J trimming: 4 bases; junction bases outside the gene matches: 16. This CDR3 is built from 18 residues. The chain's CDR3 is CASSLPTSGTGLNQPQHF. DNA for the CDR3: TGTGCCAGTAGTTTGCCCACTTCCGGGACAGGCCTTAATCAGCCCCAGCATTTT.

This chain connects TRBV7-9 to TRBJ1-2; D is undetermined. The CDR3 covers 13 residues. Trimming cost V 10 bases and J 8 bases, with 20 bases left between them. CDR1 and CDR2 from the germline V gene are SEHNR and FQNEAQ (reference sequence). The CDR3 nucleotides are TGTGCCACCCATTTACGGGAGAGGGAGGGCTACACCTTC. It specifies CATHLREREGYTF.

J is TRBJ1-6 and V is TRBV11-2; D not certain. V gave up 2 bases and J gave up 0 bases, with 8 bases separating them. This CDR3 region has 16 residues. Germline CDR1 is SGHAT and CDR2 is FQNNGV. Written as DNA, the CDR3 is TGTGCCAGCAGCTTAACCCAGTTCTCCTATAATTCACCCCTCCACTTT. It translates to CASSLTQFSYNSPLHF.

V gene TRBV5-4 combines with J gene TRBJ1-2; no definite D call. This CDR3 spans 14 amino acids. CDR1 and CDR2 (germline): SGHNT, YYREEE (reference sequence). Trimming took 4 bases from V and 6 from J, leaving 16 bases between them. The CDR3 sequence: CASSPTRGIDGYTF. Written as DNA, the CDR3 is TGTGCCAGCAGCCCCACCCGCGGGATAGATGGCTACACCTTC.

In regard to this clone: The same CDR3 is also encoded by other DNA sequences in this sample. The V and J genes are TRBV28 and TRBJ1-2, with D perhaps TRBD1 (5 bases). V was clipped by 3 bases and J by 1 base, with 9 bases between them. This CDR3 has 14 amino acids. Per the germline V gene, CDR1 is MDHEN and CDR2 is SYDVKM. For the CDR3, the DNA is TGTGCCAGCAGTTTGGGTCAGGGTAACTATGGCTACACCTTC. Its protein product is CASSLGQGNYGYTF.

The chain uses TRBV19 and TRBJ2-1; D possibly corresponds to TRBD1 (5 bases). This CDR3 spans 14 amino acids. Germline CDR1 LNHDA, CDR2 SQIVND (reference sequence). V was pared by 5 bases and J by 4 bases, with 12 bases between. DNA for the CDR3: TGTGCCAGTAGTCAAGGGGATCCTTACAATGAGCAGTTCTTC. Translation gives CASSQGDPYNEQFF.

The chain couples TRBV30 to TRBJ1-4; TRBD1 aligns across 7 bases. J lost 5 bases, V lost 2 bases, and 5 bases had no gene match. The CDR3 contains 14 residues. CDR1 and CDR2 (germline): GTSNPN, SVGIG (reference sequence). The CDR3 region has the DNA TGTGCCTGGAGTCCCGACAGGGTCAATGAAAAACTGTTTTTT. Its protein is CAWSPDRVNEKLFF. The full variable domain, rest sourced from reference TRBV30 and TRBJ1-4, is SQTIHQWPATLVQPVGSPLSLECTVEGTSNPNLYWYRQAAGRGLQLLFYSVGIGQISSEVPQNLSASRPQDRQFILSSKKLLLSDSGFYLCAWSPDRVNEKLFFGSGTQLSVL.

The V and J genes are TRBV28 and TRBJ1-2; D uncertain. Germline assignment: CDR1 MDHEN and CDR2 SYDVKM. Trimming took 2 bases from V and 5 from J, leaving 12 bases between them. This CDR3 region has 14 residues. CDR3 sequence (DNA): TGTGCCAGCAGTTTACTCCCCTGGAGGTATGGCTACACCTTC. This gives the protein CASSLLPWRYGYTF.

The chain recombines TRBV5-6 with TRBJ1-1; no clear D gene. V was clipped by 1 base and J by 4 bases, with 8 bases between them. Per the germline V gene, CDR1 is SGHDT and CDR2 is YYEEEE. The length of the CDR3 is 13 residues. CDR3 sequence: CASSLPGFTEAFF. In DNA form, the CDR3 reads TGTGCCAGCAGCTTGCCGGGTTTCACTGAAGCTTTCTTT.

The chain recombines TRBV2 with TRBJ1-5; weak D call: TRBD1 (5 bases). The ends were cut back, 5 bases at V and 6 bases at J, with 14 bases in the middle. The CDR3 has 14 amino acids. CDR1 and CDR2 (germline): SNHLY, FYNNEI. CDR3 sequence reads: CASSFSTELQPQHF. Written as DNA, the CDR3 is TGTGCCAGCAGTTTTTCGACAGAACTTCAGCCCCAGCATTTT.

The chain joins TRBV12-5 to TRBJ2-7; TRBD2 agrees at 8 bases. The V segment lost 0 bases and the J segment 3 bases; nucleotides outside the gene matches: 10. Germline-derived CDR1 and CDR2 are LGHNT and FRNRAP. This CDR3 contains 17 residues. CDR3 loop: CASGLVLAGGRFYEQYF. Written as DNA, the CDR3 is TGTGCTAGTGGTTTGGTACTCGCGGGGGGTCGATTCTACGAGCAGTACTTC.

V is TRBV6-5 and J is TRBJ2-3; D might be TRBD2 (6 bases). The CDR3 has 15 amino acids. V was pared by 3 bases and J by 3 bases, with 13 bases between. Germline V lookup: CDR1 MNHEY, CDR2 SVGAGI. This chain's CDR3 is CASSYSKRETDTQYF. The CDR3 DNA follows: TGTGCCAGCAGTTATTCCAAACGGGAGACAGATACGCAGTATTTT.